The 25 T cell receptor beta chains reported below all come from one sample, sequenced in a study of blood T cell repertoires in COVID-19. Profiled with immunoSEQ multiplex PCR; TCRdb holds only in-frame clones, not every one. The sample comprises roughly 63,000 clones, 89% of which are singletons, and 8.2% rests with the top ten. Source material: peripheral blood. The source is a middle-aged man with active COVID-19.

This chain uses TRBV18 with TRBJ2-5, with D uncertain. Trimming cost V 2 bases and J 5 bases, with 9 bases left between them. CDR3 length: 13 residues. The germline V gene has CDR1 KGHSH and CDR2 LQKENI. CDR3 sequence: CASSPAGSETQYF. The CDR3 DNA reads as TGTGCCAGCTCACCAGCAGGTTCGGAGACCCAGTACTTC.

This clone was seen a handful of times. V and J are TRBV27 and TRBJ1-5; D may be TRBD1 (5 bases). The CDR3 is 15 amino acids. Germline V gene data show CDR1 as MNHEY and CDR2 as SMNVEV (reference sequence). Trimming cost V 1 base and J 5 bases, with 12 bases left between them. CDR3 residues: CASSLWSGGHQPQHF. The CDR3 DNA reads as TGTGCCAGCAGTTTATGGAGCGGGGGACATCAGCCCCAGCATTTT.

In its sample, this clone was seen a few times. This sequence joins TRBV5-3 and TRBJ1-5; D is undetermined. TRBV5-3 is identified as an open reading frame with a role that is uncertain. This CDR3 region has 20 residues. V was trimmed by 4 bases and J by 0 bases, leaving 26 bases between them. CDR3 in amino acids: CARSRQNVRILFNSNQPQHF. The CDR3 DNA is TGTGCCAGAAGCCGGCAAAACGTCAGGATCCTCTTCAATAGCAATCAGCCCCAGCATTTT.

The CDR3 DNA follows: TGTGCCAGCAGTTACGACTTCGGGAGGGAGCAGTACTTC. Translation gives CASSYDFGREQYF. The chain uses TRBV6-2 or TRBV6-3 and TRBJ2-7; 7 nucleotides align to TRBD2. This CDR3 comprises 13 residues. Germline CDR1 reads MNHEY; CDR2 reads SVGEGT. Losses at the gene ends were 2 bases for V and 7 bases for J; bases not matched to a gene: 5.

This chain joins TRBV5-6 and TRBJ2-7, with TRBD2 identical over 8 bases. The CDR3 totals 14 residues. Trimming took 0 bases from V and 6 from J; bases not matched to a gene: 5. The V gene's germline CDR1 is SGHDT and CDR2 YYEEEE. The CDR3: CASSLGTSPVEQYF. The CDR3 DNA is TGTGCCAGCAGCTTGGGGACTAGCCCGGTCGAGCAGTACTTC.

This clone has more than one count but fewer than ten. The chain carries TRBV5-5 and TRBJ1-5; D not resolved. This CDR3 contains 13 residues. V dropped 4 bases and J dropped 6 bases, with 11 bases sitting between them. CDR1 SGHKS and CDR2 YYEKEE come from the germline V gene (reference sequence). This CDR3 is CASSPSGFQPQHF. The CDR3 DNA is TGTGCCAGCAGCCCTTCGGGATTTCAGCCCCAGCATTTT.

This clone showed up just a few times. This chain joins TRBV12-5 and TRBJ1-1, with no clear D. This CDR3 is built from 12 residues. Between the trimmed V and J ends, which lost 0 bases and 10 bases, there was a span of 9 bases. Germline-derived CDR1 and CDR2 are LGHNT and FRNRAP. CDR3 sequence: CASGLVSERAFF. The CDR3 bases are TGTGCTAGTGGTTTGGTATCGGAGCGAGCTTTCTTT.

The chain links TRBV11-3 to TRBJ2-5; 7 bases agree with TRBD1. V dropped 5 bases and J dropped 4; count of bases not matched to a gene: 4. This CDR3 spans 13 amino acids. Germline-derived CDR1 and CDR2 are SGHNT and YENEEA. The CDR3 DNA reads as TGTGCCAGCAGCAGGGGGCCGACAGAGACCCAGTACTTC. Translated, it gives CASSRGPTETQYF.

V and J are TRBV7-9 and TRBJ2-7; TRBD1 aligns across 7 bases. The CDR3 spans 14 residues. J gave up 2 bases and V 2 bases, and 3 bases lay outside the gene matches. The germline CDR1 and CDR2 sequences are SEHNR and FQNEAQ (reference sequence). The CDR3 DNA is TGTGCCAGCAGCTTAAGTCAGGGGGCCTACGAGCAGTACTTC. Protein sequence: CASSLSQGAYEQYF.

The CDR3 DNA reads as TGTGCCAGCAGTTACTCGAGGGACAGGGGGGGCGAGCAGTACTTC. This translates into CASSYSRDRGGEQYF. The rearrangement links TRBV6-5 to TRBJ2-7, with 11 bases that match TRBD1. The germline CDR1 and CDR2 sequences are MNHEY and SVGAGI. Trimming cost V 0 bases and J 6 bases; bases outside gene matches: 4. CDR3 length: 15 amino acids.

This chain links TRBV12-3 or TRBV12-4 with TRBJ2-1; D unresolved. The V end lost 4 bases, the J end lost 6 bases, and 4 bases lay between the germline ends. This CDR3 has 11 residues. This chain's CDR3 is CASSSSNEQFF. The CDR3, as DNA: TGTGCCAGCAGTTCGAGCAATGAGCAGTTCTTC.

The chain combines TRBV15 with TRBJ2-2; 8 bases fit TRBD1. Germline V CDR1 and CDR2: LNHNV, YYDKDF (reference sequence). V trimming: 0 bases; J trimming: 6 bases; junction bases outside the gene matches: 3. The CDR3 is 15 amino acids. The CDR3 spells CATSRDIQGAGELFF. The CDR3 DNA reads as TGTGCCACCAGCAGAGATATACAGGGGGCCGGGGAGCTGTTTTTT.

V gene TRBV5-4 combines with J gene TRBJ1-2; a weak D match, TRBD1 (6 bases). CDR3 length: 15 residues. Germline V gene sequence: CDR1 SGHNT, CDR2 YYREEE (reference sequence). The V and J ends lost 2 bases and 6 bases respectively, with 17 bases between them. CDR3 sequence (DNA): TGTGCCAGCAGCTTTGCGTCAGCAGGGGCGGATGGCTACACCTTC. Amino acid sequence: CASSFASAGADGYTF.

A single count supports this clone. The chain links TRBV5-1 to TRBJ1-1; a possible D gene is TRBD1 (5 bases). This CDR3 is built from 14 residues. The germline V and J ends were trimmed by 4 bases and 3 bases, with 13 bases remaining between them. CDR1 is SGHRS, CDR2 YFSETQ, per germline. The CDR3 reads CASSRRGEDTEAFF. CDR3 DNA: TGCGCCAGCAGCAGGAGAGGGGAGGACACTGAAGCTTTCTTT.

V usage is TRBV10-2 and J usage is TRBJ2-1; 13 bases map to TRBD2. Germline V lookup: CDR1 WSHSY, CDR2 SAAADI. There are 14 residues in the CDR3. J gave up 10 bases and V 8 bases, and 8 bases lay outside the gene matches. The CDR3 loop is CASGTSGGAGEQFF. The DNA of the CDR3 is TGCGCCAGCGGTACTAGCGGGGGGGCAGGAGAGCAGTTCTTC.

The V gene is TRBV18, the J gene TRBJ1-3; D is unresolved. Germline loops: CDR1 KGHSH, CDR2 LQKENI. V dropped 3 bases and J dropped 0 bases, with 9 bases sitting between them. The CDR3 extends over 15 amino acids. The CDR3 reads CASSPSVASGNTIYF. The CDR3 nucleotides are TGTGCCAGCTCACCCAGTGTGGCCTCTGGAAACACCATATATTTT.

The V call is TRBV7-2, the J call TRBJ1-1; possibly TRBD1 for D (5 bases). The V gene's germline CDR1 is SGHTA and CDR2 FQGNSA. This CDR3 contains 16 residues. Trimming removed 1 base from V and 0 bases from J, with 12 bases in between. Here the CDR3 reads CASSLVSSRVNTEAFF. CDR3 DNA sequence: TGTGCCAGCAGCTTAGTATCTTCCAGGGTGAACACTGAAGCTTTCTTT.

The rearrangement links TRBV6-1 to TRBJ1-6, with TRBD1 as a possible D gene (6 bases). Germline assignment: CDR1 MNHNS and CDR2 SASEGT. CDR3 length: 16 residues. Trimming stripped 2 bases from V and 4 bases from J, with 12 bases between. The CDR3, as DNA: TGTGCCAGCAGTGAATTGGACAGTGTGTATAATTCACCCCTCCACTTT. Protein product: CASSELDSVYNSPLHF.

The genes are TRBV5-1 and TRBJ1-1, with 9 bases identical to TRBD1. This CDR3 has 18 residues. Trimming cost V 1 base and J 5 bases; bases outside gene matches: 15. Germline values: CDR1 SGHRS, CDR2 YFSETQ. For the CDR3, the DNA is TGCGCCAGCAGCTTGCCCCCTTTGAACAGGGGGCGAGGGACTGAAGCTTTCTTT. Its protein product is CASSLPPLNRGRGTEAFF.

In its sample, this clone was seen a few times. The chain links TRBV29-1 to TRBJ2-4; D might be TRBD1 (6 bases). Trimming removed 6 bases at V and 0 bases at J, with 12 bases between. The germline V gene encodes CDR1 SQVTM and CDR2 ANQGSEA. This CDR3 is built from 14 residues. CDR3 DNA sequence: TGCAGCGTGTCGCAGGGGATAGCCAAAAACATTCAGTACTTC. Protein sequence: CSVSQGIAKNIQYF.

This clone showed up just a few times. DNA of the CDR3: TGTGCCTGGAGTCCTCAGATGGGACTGCAGCCCCAGCATTTT. Translation: CAWSPQMGLQPQHF. The chain combines TRBV30 with TRBJ1-5; tentatively, D is TRBD1 (5 bases). The V and J ends lost 2 bases and 7 bases respectively, with 15 bases between them. CDR1 is GTSNPN and CDR2 is SVGIG in the germline V gene (reference sequence). This CDR3 has 14 residues.

The rearrangement links TRBV7-2 to TRBJ2-3; D uncertain. Trimming pared 2 bases from V and 6 bases from J, leaving 9 bases between. Germline V lookup: CDR1 SGHTA, CDR2 FQGNSA. The CDR3 runs 13 residues. CDR3 sequence (DNA): TGTGCCAGCAGCTTAAACTTGAGGGATACGCAGTATTTT. It translates to CASSLNLRDTQYF.

In its sample, this clone was seen once. The chain couples TRBV7-2 to TRBJ2-3; 9 bases map to TRBD2. With V trimmed by 2 bases and J by 5 bases, 5 bases remained unmatched. CDR1 and CDR2 (germline): SGHTA, FQGNSA. This CDR3 region has 15 residues. The CDR3 DNA sequence: TGTGCCAGCAGCTTACCCTTAGCGGGGGTAGATACGCAGTATTTT. Residues: CASSLPLAGVDTQYF.

The rearrangement joins TRBV15 to TRBJ2-3; TRBD2 aligns across 12 bases. With 8 bases clipped from V and 3 bases from J, the junction kept 9 bases outside the gene matches. CDR1 and CDR2 (germline): LNHNV, YYDKDF (reference sequence). The CDR3 is made up of 16 amino acids. CDR3 in DNA: TGTGCCACCGCCACAAGGCTAGCGGGGGGGACAGATACGCAGTATTTT. Translating gives CATATRLAGGTDTQYF.

J is TRBJ1-2 and V is TRBV27; 7 bases map to TRBD1. V shed 5 bases, J shed 0 bases, and the junction held 3 bases outside the gene matches. The CDR3 is made up of 14 amino acids. Germline V gives CDR1 MNHEY, CDR2 SMNVEV (reference sequence). The CDR3, as DNA: TGTGCCAGCAGTCGACAGGGTTCTAACTATGGCTACACCTTC. Residues: CASSRQGSNYGYTF.